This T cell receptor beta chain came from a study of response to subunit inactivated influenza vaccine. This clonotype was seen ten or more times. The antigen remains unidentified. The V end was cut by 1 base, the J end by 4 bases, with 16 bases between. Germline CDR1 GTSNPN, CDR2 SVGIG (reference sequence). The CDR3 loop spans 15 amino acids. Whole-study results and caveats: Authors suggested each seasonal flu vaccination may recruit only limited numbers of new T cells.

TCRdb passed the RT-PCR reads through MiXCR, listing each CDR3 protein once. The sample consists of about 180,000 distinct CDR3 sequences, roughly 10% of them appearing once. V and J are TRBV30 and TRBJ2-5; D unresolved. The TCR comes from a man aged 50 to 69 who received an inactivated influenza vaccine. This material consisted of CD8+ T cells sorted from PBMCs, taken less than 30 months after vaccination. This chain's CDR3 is CAWSADVGGGETQYF. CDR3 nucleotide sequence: TGTGCCTGGAGTGCCGACGTAGGTGGTGGAGAGACCCAGTACTTC.